This T cell receptor beta chain was sequenced during a study of T cell responses to AZD1222 COVID-19 vaccine. Data came from immunoSEQ multiplex PCR; TCRdb stores just in-frame clones and leaves some out. The data contain 150,000 or so clones, roughly 90% of them singletons. CDR1 is SGDLS, CDR2 YYNGEE, per germline. V was shortened by 4 bases and J by 6 bases, with 14 bases between the two germline ends. The CDR3 has 13 residues. The clonotype was recovered from an adult in good health. V is TRBV9 and J is TRBJ2-7; D gene unclear. The sample was peripheral blood, taken on day 0 of AZD1222 vaccination. The CDR3 loop is CASSPRSLGEQYF. CDR3 DNA sequence: TGTGCCAGCAGCCCGCGCTCTCTGGGCGAGCAGTACTTC.